The clone carrying this T cell receptor beta chain was detected ten times or more. Its target is not known. Profiled with immunoSEQ multiplex PCR; TCRdb holds only in-frame clones, not every one. The sample offers 40,000 to 45,000 clones and no singletons, the top ten holding roughly 2%. The CDR3 contains 16 residues. CDR1 is SEHNR, CDR2 FQNEAQ, per germline (reference sequence). V lost 5 bases to trimming and J lost 8 bases; unmatched junction nucleotides: 8. This related bone marrow graft donor gave peripheral blood on the day of marrow donation. The data originate from a study of T cells after posttransplantation cyclophosphamide. Study findings and constraints: Donor CD8+ memory clones often dominated recipient blood repertoires at later times. Tissue-infiltrating T cells from skin or gut overlapped little with blood T cells. After PTCy, TRB diversity resembled that of CNI/methotrexate controls.

Sequences were obtained from PBMCs. The rearrangement joins TRBV7-9 to TRBJ2-1; 14 nucleotides match TRBD2. The receptor comes from a man aged 35 to 55 in good health, CMV-negative, and a related stem cell transplant donor. CDR3 sequence: CASSRGLAGGRDEQFF. CDR3 in DNA: TGTGCCAGCAGCCGAGGACTAGCGGGGGGCCGGGATGAGCAGTTCTTC.